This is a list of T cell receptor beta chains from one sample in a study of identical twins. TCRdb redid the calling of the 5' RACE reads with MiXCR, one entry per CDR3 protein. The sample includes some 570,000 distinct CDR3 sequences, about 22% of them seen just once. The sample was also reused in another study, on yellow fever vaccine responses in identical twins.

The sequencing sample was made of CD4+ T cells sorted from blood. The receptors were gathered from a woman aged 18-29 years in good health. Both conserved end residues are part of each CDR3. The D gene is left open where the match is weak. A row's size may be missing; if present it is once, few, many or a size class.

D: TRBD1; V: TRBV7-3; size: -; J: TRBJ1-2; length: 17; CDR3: CASSLWPPGTGHNGYTF; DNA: TGTGCCAGCAGCTTATGGCCCCCCGGGACAGGGCACAATGGCTACACCTTC
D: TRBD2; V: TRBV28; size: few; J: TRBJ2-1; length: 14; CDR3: CASSRTSVNNEQFF; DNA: TGTGCCAGCAGCCGGACTAGCGTAAATAATGAGCAGTTCTTC
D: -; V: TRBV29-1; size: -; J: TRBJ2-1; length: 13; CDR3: CSAGHTGYNEQFF; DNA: TGCAGCGCCGGCCATACAGGGTACAATGAGCAGTTCTTC
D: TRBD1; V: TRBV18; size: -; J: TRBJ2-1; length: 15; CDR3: CASQDRGESYNEQFF; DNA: TGTGCCAGTCAGGACAGGGGGGAGTCCTACAATGAGCAGTTCTTC
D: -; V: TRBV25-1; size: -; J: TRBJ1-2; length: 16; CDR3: CASSLSDSPLDYGYTF; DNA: TGTGCCAGCAGTTTAAGCGACAGCCCCCTGGACTATGGCTACACCTTC
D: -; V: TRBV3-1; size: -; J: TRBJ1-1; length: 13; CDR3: CASSQGGRPEAFF; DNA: TGTGCCAGCAGCCAAGGTGGCAGGCCAGAAGCTTTCTTT
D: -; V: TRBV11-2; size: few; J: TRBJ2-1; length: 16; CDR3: CASSLVPGVTFDEQFF; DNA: TGTGCCAGCAGCTTAGTCCCGGGAGTTACATTCGATGAGCAGTTCTTC
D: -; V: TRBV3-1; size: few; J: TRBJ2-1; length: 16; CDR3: CASSPMGGRQYNEQFF; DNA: TGTGCCAGCAGCCCCATGGGGGGGCGGCAGTACAATGAGCAGTTCTTC
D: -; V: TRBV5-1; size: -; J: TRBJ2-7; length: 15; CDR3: CASRRDLDNLYEQYF; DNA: TGCGCCAGCAGGCGGGACCTGGACAACCTCTACGAGCAGTACTTC
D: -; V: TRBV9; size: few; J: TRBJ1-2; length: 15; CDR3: CASSPGRTPNYGYTF; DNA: TGTGCCAGCAGCCCGGGACGGACGCCTAACTATGGCTACACCTTC
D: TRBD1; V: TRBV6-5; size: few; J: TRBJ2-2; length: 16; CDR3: CASSYQTGANTGELFF; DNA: TGTGCCAGCAGTTACCAGACAGGGGCGAACACCGGGGAGCTGTTTTTT
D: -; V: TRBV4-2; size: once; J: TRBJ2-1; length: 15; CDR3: CASSPEDRSYNEQFF; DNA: TGTGCCAGCAGCCCCGAGGACAGATCCTACAATGAGCAGTTCTTC
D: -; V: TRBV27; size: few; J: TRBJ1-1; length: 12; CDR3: CASRYKNTEAFF; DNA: TGTGCCAGCAGATATAAGAACACTGAAGCTTTCTTT
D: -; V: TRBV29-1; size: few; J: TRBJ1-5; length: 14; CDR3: CSVGGGSSNQPQHF; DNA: TGCAGCGTAGGGGGAGGGAGTAGCAATCAGCCCCAGCATTTT
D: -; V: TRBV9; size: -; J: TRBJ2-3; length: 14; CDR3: CASSVLSSTDTQYF; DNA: TGTGCCAGCAGCGTCCTAAGTAGCACAGATACGCAGTATTTT
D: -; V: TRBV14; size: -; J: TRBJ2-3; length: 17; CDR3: CASSHPNRGPTGDTQYF; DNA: TGTGCCAGCAGCCATCCTAACCGGGGACCTACGGGAGATACGCAGTATTTT
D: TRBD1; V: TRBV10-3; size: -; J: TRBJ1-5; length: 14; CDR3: CAISEGQGYQPQHF; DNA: TGTGCCATCAGTGAGGGACAGGGCTATCAGCCCCAGCATTTT
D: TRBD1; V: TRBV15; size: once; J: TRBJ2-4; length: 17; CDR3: CATSARGRGQAKNIQYF; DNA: TGTGCCACCAGCGCCAGGGGCAGGGGGCAAGCCAAAAACATTCAGTACTTC
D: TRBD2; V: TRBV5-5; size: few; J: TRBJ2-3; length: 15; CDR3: CASSSGLAPTDTQYF; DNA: TGTGCCAGCAGCTCGGGACTAGCCCCAACAGATACGCAGTATTTT
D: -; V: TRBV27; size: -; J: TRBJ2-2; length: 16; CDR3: CASSAASGVGTGELFF; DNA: TGTGCCAGCAGTGCGGCCTCGGGAGTTGGCACCGGGGAGCTGTTTTTT
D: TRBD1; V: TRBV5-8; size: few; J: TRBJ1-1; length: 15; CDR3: CASSSYWTGSTEAFF; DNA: TGTGCCAGCAGCTCCTACTGGACAGGGTCCACTGAAGCTTTCTTT
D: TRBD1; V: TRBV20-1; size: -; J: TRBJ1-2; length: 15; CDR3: CSARDLWQGAKGYTF; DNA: TGCAGTGCTAGAGATTTGTGGCAGGGGGCGAAGGGCTACACCTTC
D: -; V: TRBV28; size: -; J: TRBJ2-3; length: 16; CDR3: CASSLSSLPRTDTQYF; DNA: TGTGCCAGCAGTTTATCCTCGCTGCCCCGCACAGATACGCAGTATTTT
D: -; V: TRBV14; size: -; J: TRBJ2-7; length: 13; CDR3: CASSQGRRFVQYF; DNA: TGTGCCAGCAGCCAAGGAAGGAGATTCGTGCAGTACTTC
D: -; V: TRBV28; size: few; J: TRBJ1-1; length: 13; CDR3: CASIGGAQTEAFF; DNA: TGTGCCAGCATTGGGGGGGCTCAAACTGAAGCTTTCTTT
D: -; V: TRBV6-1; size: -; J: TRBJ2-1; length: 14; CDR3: CASSGGPRQNEQFF; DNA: TGTGCCAGCAGTGGGGGACCCCGTCAGAATGAGCAGTTCTTC
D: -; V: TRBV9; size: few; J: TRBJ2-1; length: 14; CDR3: CASSLRTNYNEQFF; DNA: TGTGCCAGCAGCCTCCGAACAAATTACAATGAGCAGTTCTTC
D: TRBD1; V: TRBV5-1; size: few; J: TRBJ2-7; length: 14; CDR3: CASSPGQGFDEQYF; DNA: TGCGCCAGCAGCCCGGGACAGGGGTTCGACGAGCAGTACTTC
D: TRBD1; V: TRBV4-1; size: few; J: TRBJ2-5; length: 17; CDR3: CASSQRHRGPYGETQYF; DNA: TGCGCCAGCAGCCAACGCCACAGGGGGCCCTACGGAGAGACCCAGTACTTC
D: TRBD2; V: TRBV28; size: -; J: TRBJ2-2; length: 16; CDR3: CASSSSGAPNTGELFF; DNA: TGTGCCAGCAGTTCTAGCGGGGCCCCGAACACCGGGGAGCTGTTTTTT
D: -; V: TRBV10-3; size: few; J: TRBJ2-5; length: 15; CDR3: CAISESGGGKETQYF; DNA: TGTGCCATCAGTGAAAGCGGCGGAGGAAAAGAGACCCAGTACTTC
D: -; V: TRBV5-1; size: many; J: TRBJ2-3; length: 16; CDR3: CASSARSRTLTDTQYF; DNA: TGCGCCAGCAGCGCCAGGTCCAGAACCCTCACAGATACGCAGTATTTT
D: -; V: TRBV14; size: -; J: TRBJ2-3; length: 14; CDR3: CASSQVLPPDTQYF; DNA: TGTGCCAGCAGCCAAGTACTACCCCCAGATACGCAGTATTTT